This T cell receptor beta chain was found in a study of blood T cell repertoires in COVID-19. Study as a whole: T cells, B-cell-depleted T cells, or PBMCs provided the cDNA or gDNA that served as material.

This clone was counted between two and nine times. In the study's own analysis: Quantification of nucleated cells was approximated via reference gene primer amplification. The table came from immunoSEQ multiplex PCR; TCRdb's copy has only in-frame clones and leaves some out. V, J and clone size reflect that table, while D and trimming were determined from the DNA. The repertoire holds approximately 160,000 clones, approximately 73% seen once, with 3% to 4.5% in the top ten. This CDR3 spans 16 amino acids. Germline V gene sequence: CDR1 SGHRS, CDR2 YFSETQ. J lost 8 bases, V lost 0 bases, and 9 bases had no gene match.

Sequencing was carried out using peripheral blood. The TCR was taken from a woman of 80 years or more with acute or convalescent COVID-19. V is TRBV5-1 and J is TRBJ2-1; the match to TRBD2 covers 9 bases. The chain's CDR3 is CASSLAGGGAVDEQFF. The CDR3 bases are TGCGCCAGCAGCTTGGCAGGCGGGGGGGCTGTGGATGAGCAGTTCTTC.